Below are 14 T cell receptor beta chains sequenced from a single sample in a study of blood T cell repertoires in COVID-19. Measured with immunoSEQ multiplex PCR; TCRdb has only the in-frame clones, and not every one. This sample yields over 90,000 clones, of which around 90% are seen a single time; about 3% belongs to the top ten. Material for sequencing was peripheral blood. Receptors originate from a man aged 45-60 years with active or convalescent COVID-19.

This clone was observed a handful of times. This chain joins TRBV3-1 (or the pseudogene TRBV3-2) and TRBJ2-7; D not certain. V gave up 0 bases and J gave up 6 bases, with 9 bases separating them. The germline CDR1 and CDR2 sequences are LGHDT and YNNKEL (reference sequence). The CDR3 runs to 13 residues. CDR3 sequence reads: CASSQEGGREQYF. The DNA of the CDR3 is TGTGCCAGCAGCCAAGAGGGTGGGCGCGAGCAGTACTTC.

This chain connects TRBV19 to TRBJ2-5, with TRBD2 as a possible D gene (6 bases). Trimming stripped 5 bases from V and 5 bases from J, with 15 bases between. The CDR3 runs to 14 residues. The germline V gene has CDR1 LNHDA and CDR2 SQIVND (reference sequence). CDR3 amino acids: CASSAGTRRETQYF. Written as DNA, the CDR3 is TGTGCCAGTAGTGCCGGGACTCGGAGGGAGACCCAGTACTTC.

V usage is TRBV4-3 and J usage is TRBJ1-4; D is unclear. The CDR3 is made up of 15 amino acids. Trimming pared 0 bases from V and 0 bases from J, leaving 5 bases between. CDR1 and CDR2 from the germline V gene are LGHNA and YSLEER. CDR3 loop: CASSQDPATNEKLFF. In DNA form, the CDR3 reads TGCGCCAGCAGCCAAGATCCGGCAACTAATGAAAAACTGTTTTTT.

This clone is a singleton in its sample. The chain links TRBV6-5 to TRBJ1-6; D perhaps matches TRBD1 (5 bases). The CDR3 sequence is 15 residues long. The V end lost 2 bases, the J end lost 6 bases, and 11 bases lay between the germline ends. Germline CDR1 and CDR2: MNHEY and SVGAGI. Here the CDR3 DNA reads TGTGCCAGCAGTTACAGAAGACAGTTTAATTCACCCCTCCACTTT. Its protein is CASSYRRQFNSPLHF.

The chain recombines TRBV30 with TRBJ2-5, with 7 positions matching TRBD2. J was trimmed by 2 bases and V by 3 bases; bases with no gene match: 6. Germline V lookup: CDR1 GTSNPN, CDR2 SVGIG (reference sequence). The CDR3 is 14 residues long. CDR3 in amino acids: CAWRVGGGQETQYF. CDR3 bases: TGTGCCTGGAGGGTGGGGGGGGGACAAGAGACCCAGTACTTC.

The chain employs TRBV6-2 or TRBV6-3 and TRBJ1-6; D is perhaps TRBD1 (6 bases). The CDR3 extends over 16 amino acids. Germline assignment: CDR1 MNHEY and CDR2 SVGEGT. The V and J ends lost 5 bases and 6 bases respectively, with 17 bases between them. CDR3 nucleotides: TGTGCCAGCAGTGACCGAGGACAGAAAAGTAATTCACCCCTCCACTTT. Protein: CASSDRGQKSNSPLHF.

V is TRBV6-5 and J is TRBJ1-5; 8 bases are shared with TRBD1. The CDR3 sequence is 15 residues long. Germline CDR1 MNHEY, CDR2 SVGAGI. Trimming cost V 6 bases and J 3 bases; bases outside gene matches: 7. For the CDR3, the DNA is TGTGCCAGCAGCTCCGGACAGGGTCACAATCAGCCCCAGCATTTT. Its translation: CASSSGQGHNQPQHF.

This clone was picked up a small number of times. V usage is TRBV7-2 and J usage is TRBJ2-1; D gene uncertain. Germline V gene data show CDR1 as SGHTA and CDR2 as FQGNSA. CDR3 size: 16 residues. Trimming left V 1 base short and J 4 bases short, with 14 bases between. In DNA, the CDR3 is TGTGCCAGCAGCTTAGGTGCGGCTAGTAATTACAATGAGCAGTTCTTC. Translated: CASSLGAASNYNEQFF.

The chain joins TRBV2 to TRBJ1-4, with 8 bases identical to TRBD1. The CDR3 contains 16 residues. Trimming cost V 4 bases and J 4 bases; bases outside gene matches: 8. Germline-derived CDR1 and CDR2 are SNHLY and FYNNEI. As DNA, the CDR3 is TGTGCCAGCAGTGCCGAACAGGGGGGTAATAATGAAAAACTGTTTTTT. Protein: CASSAEQGGNNEKLFF. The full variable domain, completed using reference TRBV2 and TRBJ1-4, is EPEVTQTPSHQVTQMGQEVILRCVPISNHLYFYWYRQILGQKVEFLVSFYNNEISEKSEIFDDQFSVERPDGSNFTLKIRSTKLEDSAMYFCASSAEQGGNNEKLFFGSGTQLSVL.

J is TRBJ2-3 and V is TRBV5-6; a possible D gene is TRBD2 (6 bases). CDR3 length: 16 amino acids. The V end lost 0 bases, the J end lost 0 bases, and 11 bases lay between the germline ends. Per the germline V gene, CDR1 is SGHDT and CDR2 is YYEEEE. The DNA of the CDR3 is TGTGCCAGCAGCTTGGGGGGACTTACTAGCACAGATACGCAGTATTTT. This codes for CASSLGGLTSTDTQYF.

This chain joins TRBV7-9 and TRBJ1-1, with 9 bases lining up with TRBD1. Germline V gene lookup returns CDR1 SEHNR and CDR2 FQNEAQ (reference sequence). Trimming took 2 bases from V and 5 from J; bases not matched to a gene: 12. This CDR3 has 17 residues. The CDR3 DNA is TGTGCCAGCAGCTTACGTACAGGGGGCCCCCAGGGGACTGAAGCTTTCTTT. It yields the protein CASSLRTGGPQGTEAFF.

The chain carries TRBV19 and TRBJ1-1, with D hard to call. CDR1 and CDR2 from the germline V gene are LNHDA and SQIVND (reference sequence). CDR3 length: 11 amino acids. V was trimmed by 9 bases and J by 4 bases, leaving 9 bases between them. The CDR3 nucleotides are TGTGCCAGCACGATAGCCACTGAAGCTTTCTTT. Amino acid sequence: CASTIATEAFF.

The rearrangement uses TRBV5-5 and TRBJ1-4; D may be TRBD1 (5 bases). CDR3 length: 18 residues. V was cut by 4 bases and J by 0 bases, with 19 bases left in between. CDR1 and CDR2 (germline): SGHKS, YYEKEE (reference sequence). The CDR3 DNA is TGTGCCAGCAGCGCTACAGGAGTGACATACGCAACTAATGAAAAACTGTTTTTT. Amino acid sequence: CASSATGVTYATNEKLFF. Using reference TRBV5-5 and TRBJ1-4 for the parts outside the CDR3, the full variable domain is DAGVTQSPTHLIKTRGQQVTLRCSPISGHKSVSWYQQVLGQGPQFIFQYYEKEERGRGNFPDRFSARQFPNYSSELNVNALLLGDSALYLCASSATGVTYATNEKLFFGSGTQLSVL.

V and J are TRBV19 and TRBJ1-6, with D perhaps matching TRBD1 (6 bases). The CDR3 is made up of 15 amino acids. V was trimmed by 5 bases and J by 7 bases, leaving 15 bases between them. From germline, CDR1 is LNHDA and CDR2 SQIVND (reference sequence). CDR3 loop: CASSGSGASNSPLHF. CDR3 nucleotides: TGTGCCAGTAGTGGTTCAGGGGCTTCAAATTCACCCCTCCACTTT.